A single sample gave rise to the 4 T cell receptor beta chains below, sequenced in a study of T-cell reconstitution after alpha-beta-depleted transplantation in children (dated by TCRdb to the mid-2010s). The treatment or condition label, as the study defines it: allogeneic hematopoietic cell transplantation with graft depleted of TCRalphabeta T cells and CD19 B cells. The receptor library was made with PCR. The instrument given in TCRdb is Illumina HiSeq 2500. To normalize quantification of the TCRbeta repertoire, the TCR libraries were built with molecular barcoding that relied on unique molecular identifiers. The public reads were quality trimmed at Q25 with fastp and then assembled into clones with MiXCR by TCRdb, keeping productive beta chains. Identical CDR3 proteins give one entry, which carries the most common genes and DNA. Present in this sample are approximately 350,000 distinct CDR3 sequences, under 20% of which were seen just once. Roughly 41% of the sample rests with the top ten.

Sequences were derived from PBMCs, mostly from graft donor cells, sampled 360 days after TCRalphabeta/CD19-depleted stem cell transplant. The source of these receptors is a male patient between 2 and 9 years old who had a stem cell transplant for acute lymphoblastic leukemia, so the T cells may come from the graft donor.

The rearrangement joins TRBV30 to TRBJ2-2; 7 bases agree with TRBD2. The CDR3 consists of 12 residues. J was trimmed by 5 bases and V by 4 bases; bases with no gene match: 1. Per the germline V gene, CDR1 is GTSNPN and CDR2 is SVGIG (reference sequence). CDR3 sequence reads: CAWTGGTGELFF. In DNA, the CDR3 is TGTGCCTGGACCGGGGGGACCGGGGAGCTGTTTTTT.

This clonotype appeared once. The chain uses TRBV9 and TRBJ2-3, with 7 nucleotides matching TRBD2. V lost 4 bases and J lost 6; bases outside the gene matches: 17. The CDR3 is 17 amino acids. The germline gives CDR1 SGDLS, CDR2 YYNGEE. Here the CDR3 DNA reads TGTGCCAGCAGCCCGTTCCCTCTAGGCGGGAGAACGGATACGCAGTATTTT. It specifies CASSPFPLGGRTDTQYF. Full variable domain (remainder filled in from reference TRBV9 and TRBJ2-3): DSGVTQTPKHLITATGQRVTLRCSPRSGDLSVYWYQQSLDQGLQFLIQYYNGEERAKGNILERFSAQQFPDLHSELNLSSLELGDSALYFCASSPFPLGGRTDTQYFGPGTRLTVL.

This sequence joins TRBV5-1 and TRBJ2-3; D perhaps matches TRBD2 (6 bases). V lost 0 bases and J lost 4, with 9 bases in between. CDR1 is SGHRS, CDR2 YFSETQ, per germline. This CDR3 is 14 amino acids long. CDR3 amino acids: CASSLGGLPDTQYF. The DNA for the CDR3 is TGCGCCAGCAGCTTGGGGGGACTCCCAGATACGCAGTATTTT. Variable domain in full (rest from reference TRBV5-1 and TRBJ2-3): KAGVTQTPRYLIKTRGQQVTLSCSPISGHRSVSWYQQTPGQGLQFLFEYFSETQRNKGNFPGRFSGRQFSNSRSEMNVSTLELGDSALYLCASSLGGLPDTQYFGPGTRLTVL.

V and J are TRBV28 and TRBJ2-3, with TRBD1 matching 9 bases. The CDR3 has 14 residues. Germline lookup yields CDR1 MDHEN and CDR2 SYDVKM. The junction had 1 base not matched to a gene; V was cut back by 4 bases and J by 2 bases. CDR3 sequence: CASSYRGPTDTQYF. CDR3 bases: TGTGCCAGCAGTTACAGGGGGCCCACAGATACGCAGTATTTT.